This entry lists 25 T cell receptor beta chains sequenced from one sample in a study of CD8+CD57+ T cells in acquired aplastic anemia. Profiling that covered TCR beta VDJ and CDR3 relied on genomic DNA as its template. TCRdb redid the calling of the reads with MiXCR, one entry per CDR3 protein. Of about 120,000 distinct CDR3 sequences in the sample, 58% were seen once. Previously, flow cytometry had revealed CD8+CD57+ cell expansion in the patients chosen for sequencing. Sequenced input: sorted CD4+, CD8+, or CD8+CD57+ T cells (not recorded which) from PBMCs. These receptors were taken from a human donor with aplastic anemia.

The V call is TRBV15, the J call TRBJ2-5; the D gene could be TRBD1 or TRBD2 (7 bases each). Trimming took 0 bases from V and 2 from J, leaving 16 bases between them. The length of the CDR3 is 17 residues. Germline V gives CDR1 LNHNV, CDR2 YYDKDF (reference sequence). The CDR3 region is CATSRDGAGGGQETQYF. DNA for the CDR3: TGTGCCACCAGCAGAGATGGCGCAGGGGGGGGTCAAGAGACCCAGTACTTC.

This clonotype came up once. One junction end does not reproduce the germline sequence, and a read error may be involved. The chain couples TRBV11-1 to TRBJ1-1, with D maybe TRBD1 (6 bases). Germline V gene lookup returns CDR1 SGHAT and CDR2 FQDESV (reference sequence). The CDR3 is 20 amino acids. Written as DNA, the CDR3 is TGTGCCGGCAGCTTAGGAGGGGGAGGCTTTGTACTGACCCCGAACACTGAAGCTTTCTTT. It translates to CAGSLGGGGFVLTPNTEAFF.

CDR3 coding DNA: TGTGCCAGTAGCTACAGCAGGGCTGAAGCTTTCTTT. Its translation is CASSYSRAEAFF. The V and J genes are TRBV19 and TRBJ1-1, with D maybe TRBD1 (5 bases). The germline CDR1 and CDR2 sequences are LNHDA and SQIVND (reference sequence). V was cut by 6 bases and J by 6 bases, with 11 bases left in between. The CDR3 has 12 residues.

The chain couples TRBV5-6 to TRBJ2-2; 7 bases fit TRBD1. Germline V lookup: CDR1 SGHDT, CDR2 YYEEEE. Germline trimming cut 1 base from V and 2 bases from J; bases unmatched to any gene: 2. The CDR3 is 15 residues long. The CDR3 bases are TGTGCCAGCAGCTTGAGGGGGCGAAACACCGGGGAGCTGTTTTTT. Its protein is CASSLRGRNTGELFF. Full variable domain (remainder filled in from reference TRBV5-6 and TRBJ2-2): DAGVTQSPTHLIKTRGQQVTLRCSPKSGHDTVSWYQQALGQGPQFIFQYYEEEERQRGNFPDRFSGHQFPNYSSELNVNALLLGDSALYLCASSLRGRNTGELFFGEGSRLTVL.

At least ten counts were recorded for this clonotype. The chain carries TRBV7-3 and TRBJ2-1; no firm D call. V lost 5 bases and J 8 bases, leaving 22 bases between the germline ends. From germline, CDR1 is SGHTA and CDR2 FQGTGA. This CDR3 has 16 residues. The CDR3 nucleotides read TGTGCCAGCAGCCCTAACTTGATTTGGGCTTTCGATGAGCAGTTCTTC. This codes for CASSPNLIWAFDEQFF.

This clonotype was seen a handful of times. The V gene is TRBV29-1, the J gene TRBJ2-7; 9 bases align to TRBD2. Germline V gives CDR1 SQVTM, CDR2 ANQGSEA. The CDR3 length is 14 residues. The V and J ends lost 7 bases and 3 bases, in that order; junction bases with no gene match: 10. For the CDR3, the DNA is TGCAGCGGTGTACTAGCGGGCAAACTCTACGAGCAGTACTTC. Protein: CSGVLAGKLYEQYF.

With respect to this clonotype: It is likely a read error, because the conserved phenylalanine at the end of the CDR3 is missing. The chain links TRBV15 to TRBJ2-5, with a weak D call TRBD1 (6 bases). The CDR3 is 15 residues long. CDR1 is LNHNV, CDR2 YYDKDF, per germline (reference sequence). V was pared by 1 base and J by 0 bases, with 9 bases between. Here the CDR3 reads CATSRADRYQETQYS. The CDR3 DNA reads as TGTGCCACCAGCAGAGCTGACAGGTACCAAGAGACCCAGTACTCC.

This clonotype showed up many times. The chain links TRBV19 to TRBJ1-1, with unresolved D. CDR1 and CDR2 (germline): LNHDA, SQIVND (reference sequence). V lost 1 base, J lost 4 bases, and 10 bases lay in between. This CDR3 spans 14 amino acids. The CDR3 sequence: CASSIGTSTTEAFF. For the CDR3, the DNA is TGTGCCAGTAGTATAGGGACTAGTACCACTGAAGCTTTCTTT.

The chain uses TRBV19 and TRBJ2-1, with D perhaps assigned TRBD1 or TRBD2 (5 bases each). The length of the CDR3 is 14 residues. Germline lookup yields CDR1 LNHDA and CDR2 SQIVND (reference sequence). V was pared by 4 bases and J by 4 bases, with 11 bases between. CDR3 in amino acids: CASSTGARYNEQFF. The DNA for the CDR3 is TGTGCCAGTAGTACCGGGGCTAGGTACAATGAGCAGTTCTTC. The variable domain in full, with the rest retrieved from reference TRBV19 and TRBJ2-1, is DGGITQSPKYLFRKEGQNVTLSCEQNLNHDAMYWYRQDPGQGLRLIYYSQIVNDFQKGDIAEGYSVSREKKESFPLTVTSAQKNPTAFYLCASSTGARYNEQFFGPGTRLTVL.

Comment on this clonotype: Mismatch with germline at one junction end may stem from a read error. This chain links TRBV24-1 with TRBJ2-7; D is possibly TRBD1 (5 bases). The CDR3 is 16 amino acids. The V gene's germline CDR1 is KGHDR and CDR2 SFDVKD. The CDR3 loop is CATSVAKEGASYVQYF. The CDR3 region has the DNA TGTGCCACCAGTGTGGCTAAGGAAGGGGCCTCCTACGTGCAGTACTTC.

The chain links TRBV5-8 to TRBJ2-5; D is uncertain. Germline V gives CDR1 SGHTS, CDR2 YDEGEE. The CDR3 loop spans 10 amino acids. V was clipped by 1 base and J by 6 bases, with 1 base between them. The CDR3 protein is CASSLKTQYF. Here the CDR3 DNA reads TGTGCCAGCAGCTTGAAGACCCAGTACTTC.

In regard to this clonotype: An end of the junction differs from the germline gene, which may be a read error. The J gene is TRBJ1-1, the V gene TRBV5-1, with a tentative D call TRBD1 (6 bases). Germline V gene lookup returns CDR1 SGHRS and CDR2 YFSETQ. This CDR3 has 13 amino acids. This chain's CDR3 is CAGSWGPDTEAFF. The CDR3 bases are TGCGCCGGCAGCTGGGGGCCAGACACTGAAGCTTTCTTT.

The chain is built from TRBV11-2 and TRBJ2-7, with D possibly TRBD2 on 6 matching bases. The V end was cut by 1 base, the J end by 1 base, with 8 bases between. Germline V lookup: CDR1 SGHAT, CDR2 FQNNGV. The CDR3 is 14 residues long. CDR3 sequence (DNA): TGTGCCAGCAGCTTAGTAGCGGAGTCCTACGAGCAGTACTTC. It translates to CASSLVAESYEQYF. The full variable domain, its missing parts supplied by reference TRBV11-2 and TRBJ2-7, is EAGVAQSPRYKIIEKRQSVAFWCNPISGHATLYWYQQILGQGPKLLIQFQNNGVVDDSQLPKDRFSAERLKGVDSTLKIQPAKLEDSAVYLCASSLVAESYEQYFGPGTRLTVT.

V gene TRBV2 combines with J gene TRBJ2-7; a possible D gene is TRBD2 (6 bases). Germline V CDR1 and CDR2: SNHLY, FYNNEI. Trimming stripped 5 bases from V and 7 bases from J, with 21 bases between. CDR3 length: 15 amino acids. The CDR3, as DNA: TGTGCCAGCAGTTCCCCTAGCGTCGGTCGGGGAGAGCAGTACTTC. The encoded protein is CASSSPSVGRGEQYF. The full variable domain, rest sourced from reference TRBV2 and TRBJ2-7, is EPEVTQTPSHQVTQMGQEVILRCVPISNHLYFYWYRQILGQKVEFLVSFYNNEISEKSEIFDDQFSVERPDGSNFTLKIRSTKLEDSAMYFCASSSPSVGRGEQYFGPGTRLTVT.

This clonotype has at least ten counts. The genes are TRBV2 and TRBJ2-7; D remains ambiguous. The CDR3 covers 14 residues. Germline CDR1 SNHLY, CDR2 FYNNEI. Trimming pared 1 base from V and 1 base from J, leaving 8 bases between. CDR3 residues: CASSEGPGSYEQYF. Written as DNA, the CDR3 is TGTGCCAGCAGTGAAGGACCGGGTTCCTACGAGCAGTACTTC. Supplemented by reference TRBV2 and TRBJ2-7, the full variable domain reads EPEVTQTPSHQVTQMGQEVILRCVPISNHLYFYWYRQILGQKVEFLVSFYNNEISEKSEIFDDQFSVERPDGSNFTLKIRSTKLEDSAMYFCASSEGPGSYEQYFGPGTRLTVT.

CDR3 sequence: CSVVVRNTGELFF. CDR3 bases: TGCAGCGTTGTAGTCAGGAACACCGGGGAGCTGTTTTTT. The chain couples TRBV29-1 to TRBJ2-2; D call uncertain. This CDR3 has 13 amino acids. The V gene's germline CDR1 is SQVTM and CDR2 ANQGSEA. With 4 bases removed from V and 1 base from J, the gap between germline ends came to 7 bases.

This clonotype came up once. This chain connects TRBV20-1 to TRBJ2-1, with D hard to call. CDR3 length equals 12 residues. Germline CDR1 reads DFQATT; CDR2 reads SNEGSKA (reference sequence). V gave up 1 base and J gave up 6 bases, with 7 bases separating them. CDR3 nucleotides: TGCAGTGCTAGAGGCCCTACCAATGAGCAGTTCTTC. This gives the protein CSARGPTNEQFF.

The V call is TRBV2, the J call TRBJ2-1, with 9 bases that match TRBD2. V shed 8 bases and J 7 bases; nucleotides not matched to a gene: 12. The CDR3 has 15 residues. The germline gives CDR1 SNHLY, CDR2 FYNNEI. CDR3 DNA: TGTGCCAGCTTAGCGGGAGCCGGGTTGGTAAATGAGCAGTTCTTC. It yields the protein CASLAGAGLVNEQFF.

V is TRBV2 and J is TRBJ2-7, with D maybe TRBD1 (5 bases). In germline, CDR1 is SNHLY, CDR2 FYNNEI. The CDR3 runs 10 residues. Trimming removed 6 bases from V and 9 bases from J, with 9 bases in between. The CDR3 DNA reads as TGTGCCAGCAGGGGGCTAGGGCAGTACTTC. It translates to CASRGLGQYF.

V and J are TRBV19 and TRBJ1-5; perhaps TRBD1 as D (5 bases). Trimming took off 10 bases at V and 0 bases at J, with 13 bases between the two ends. The CDR3 sequence is 14 residues long. Germline V lookup: CDR1 LNHDA, CDR2 SQIVND (reference sequence). The CDR3, as DNA: TGTGCCACCACCCCTGACAGTAGCAATCAGCCCCAGCATTTT. It yields the protein CATTPDSSNQPQHF.

The chain combines TRBV5-1 with TRBJ2-7; TRBD2 aligns across 7 bases. In germline, CDR1 is SGHRS, CDR2 YFSETQ. The CDR3 length is 15 residues. V shed 0 bases and J 5 bases; nucleotides not matched to a gene: 8. CDR3 bases: TGCGCCAGCAGCTTGGCGGGCAGGGACTACGACGAGCAGTACTTC. Residues: CASSLAGRDYDEQYF.

This clonotype was recorded a few times. This chain links TRBV11-1 with TRBJ2-2, with 8 bases matching TRBD1. The CDR3 spans 16 residues. V lost 5 bases and J lost 1; bases outside the gene matches: 6. Germline loops: CDR1 SGHAT, CDR2 FQDESV (reference sequence). The CDR3 is CASSPFDRGNTGELFF. CDR3 bases: TGTGCCAGCAGCCCGTTCGACAGGGGGAACACCGGGGAGCTGTTTTTT.

This chain connects TRBV7-2 to TRBJ2-7, with D perhaps matching TRBD1 or TRBD2 (6 bases each). CDR1 is SGHTA, CDR2 FQGNSA, per germline. The ends were cut back, 7 bases at V and 1 base at J, with 14 bases in the middle. This CDR3 spans 14 amino acids. The CDR3 here is CASNDPGASYEQYF. CDR3 DNA: TGTGCCAGCAACGATCCGGGGGCATCCTACGAGCAGTACTTC.

This sequence joins TRBV10-3 and TRBJ2-7; D may match TRBD1 or TRBD2 (6 bases each). The CDR3 consists of 13 residues. From germline, CDR1 is ENHRY and CDR2 SYGVKD. The CDR3: CASAGQGLNEQYF. The CDR3 region has the DNA TGTGCATCGGCGGGGCAGGGGTTAAACGAGCAGTACTTC.

V is TRBV24-1 and J is TRBJ2-1, with 9 bases aligning to TRBD1. The germline V gene has CDR1 KGHDR and CDR2 SFDVKD. Unmatched junction bases numbered 4, after V lost 1 base and J lost 7 bases. The CDR3 has 15 amino acids. CDR3 in amino acids: CATSDFNGQGNEQFF. Here the CDR3 DNA reads TGTGCCACCAGTGATTTTAATGGACAGGGGAATGAGCAGTTCTTC.